A single sample gave rise to the 8 T cell receptor beta chains below, sequenced in a study of cytomegalovirus exposure and HLA in healthy donors. The PCR was carried out with 60 Vbeta primers and 13 Jbeta primers. Here immunoSEQ multiplex PCR was the method, and the copy in TCRdb shows in-frame clones only, minus some. The sample has some 220,000 clones, approximately 80% seen once; the top ten hold 0.58%. The specimen sequenced was PBMCs. The source is a woman in her thirties or forties in good health and CMV-seronegative.

This rearrangement joins TRBV29-1 to TRBJ1-1; weak D call: TRBD1 (6 bases). Germline V gives CDR1 SQVTM, CDR2 ANQGSEA. This CDR3 region has 17 residues. Trimming shortened V by 6 bases and J by 0 bases, and 23 bases separated the two germline ends. The CDR3 DNA is TGCAGCGTCCCGAATATACAGGGAGAGGGTCTGAACACTGAAGCTTTCTTT. Translating gives CSVPNIQGEGLNTEAFF. The entire variable domain, with the rest obtained from reference TRBV29-1 and TRBJ1-1, is as follows: SAVISQKPSRDICQRGTSLTIQCQVDSQVTMMFWYRQQPGQSLTLIATANQGSEATYESGFVIDKFPISRPNLTFSTLTVSNMSPEDSSIYLCSVPNIQGEGLNTEAFFGQGTRLTVV.

The gene calls are TRBV19 and TRBJ2-5; 12 bases are shared with TRBD2. The CDR3 length is 16 residues. V was pared by 5 bases and J by 2 bases, with 6 bases of the junction left unmatched. Germline CDR1 LNHDA, CDR2 SQIVND (reference sequence). The CDR3: CASSVTSGGIQETQYF. The CDR3 DNA reads as TGTGCCAGTAGTGTTACTAGCGGGGGGATTCAAGAGACCCAGTACTTC.

The V gene is TRBV6-5, the J gene TRBJ2-7; D might be TRBD1 (5 bases). The V end was cut by 5 bases, the J end by 0 bases, with 8 bases between. This CDR3 region has 13 residues. Per germline, CDR1 MNHEY and CDR2 SVGAGI. The CDR3 coding sequence is TGTGCCAGCAGTAGACAGCACTCCTACGAGCAGTACTTC. Protein product: CASSRQHSYEQYF.

The chain couples TRBV5-4 to TRBJ2-4; weak D call: TRBD1 (6 bases). Trimming cost V 0 bases and J 0 bases, with 10 bases left between them. Germline V lookup: CDR1 SGHNT, CDR2 YYREEE (reference sequence). This CDR3 has 16 residues. CDR3 nucleotide sequence: TGTGCCAGCAGCTTGGGACAGGTAGAAGCCAAAAACATTCAGTACTTC. Its translation is CASSLGQVEAKNIQYF.

The gene calls are TRBV19 and TRBJ2-5, with TRBD2 matching over 7 bases. The CDR3 is 16 residues long. J gave up 5 bases and V 2 bases, and 11 bases lay outside the gene matches. From germline, CDR1 is LNHDA and CDR2 SQIVND (reference sequence). The CDR3 reads CASSINPWGGKETQYF. The CDR3 DNA is TGTGCCAGTAGTATAAACCCTTGGGGGGGGAAGGAGACCCAGTACTTC. Based on the CDR3 plus reference TRBV19 and TRBJ2-5, the full variable domain is DGGITQSPKYLFRKEGQNVTLSCEQNLNHDAMYWYRQDPGQGLRLIYYSQIVNDFQKGDIAEGYSVSREKKESFPLTVTSAQKNPTAFYLCASSINPWGGKETQYFGPGTRLLVL.

CDR3 coding DNA: TGTGCCAGCAGAACTACAGGGGGCACGGGAAACACCATATATTTT. Translated: CASRTTGGTGNTIYF. The V gene is TRBV6-6, the J gene TRBJ1-3, with TRBD1 matching over 9 bases. The CDR3 sequence is 15 residues long. CDR1 and CDR2 from the germline V gene are MNHNY and SVGAGI (reference sequence). V gave up 6 bases and J gave up 4 bases; unmatched junction bases: 7.

The chain carries TRBV30 and TRBJ1-1; TRBD1 agrees at 7 bases. The CDR3 loop spans 17 amino acids. V shed 4 bases and J 5 bases; nucleotides not matched to a gene: 19. The V gene's germline CDR1 is GTSNPN and CDR2 SVGIG (reference sequence). CDR3 protein: CAWIRGVMRGLVTEAFF. The CDR3 region has the DNA TGTGCCTGGATTCGTGGGGTTATGAGGGGGCTTGTAACTGAAGCTTTCTTT. The full variable domain, its missing parts supplied by reference TRBV30 and TRBJ1-1, is SQTIHQWPATLVQPVGSPLSLECTVEGTSNPNLYWYRQAAGRGLQLLFYSVGIGQISSEVPQNLSASRPQDRQFILSSKKLLLSDSGFYLCAWIRGVMRGLVTEAFFGQGTRLTVV.

The gene calls are TRBV27 and TRBJ2-3; no firm D call. Germline CDR1 reads MNHEY; CDR2 reads SMNVEV (reference sequence). The CDR3 length is 12 residues. The V end was cut by 4 bases, the J end by 10 bases, with 12 bases between. CDR3 coding DNA: TGTGCCAGCAGTTCCCCTCCAGGTCCGCAGTATTTT. Translation gives CASSSPPGPQYF.